This TCR beta chain appears in the sequencing data of a study of blood T cell repertoires in COVID-19. The protocol was immunoSEQ multiplex PCR, while the TCRdb copy is restricted to in-frame clones and leaves out a portion. Of fewer than 250,000 clones in the sample, 80% to 90% are singletons; the top ten hold about 2.5%. This CDR3 contains 15 residues. V shed 0 bases and J 9 bases; nucleotides not matched to a gene: 2. Germline-derived CDR1 and CDR2 are SGDLS and YYNGEE. Material for sequencing was peripheral blood. V is TRBV9 and J is TRBJ1-6; the match to TRBD1 covers 11 bases. The clonotype originates from a woman aged 40-49 years with active or convalescent COVID-19. CDR3 DNA sequence: TGTGCCAGCAGCGTAGGGACAGGGGGCAGTTCACCCCTCCACTTT. Translating gives CASSVGTGGSSPLHF.